This T cell receptor beta chain was obtained from a study of OX40 agonist ivuxolimab in advanced cancers. Study summary: Of mixed ages from roughly 23 to 80 and averaging approximately 60 years, the group was about 80% male.

TCRdb's table, derived via immunoSEQ multiplex PCR, lists solely in-frame clones and lacks some. The sample contains 26,000 or so clones, 70% to 85% of which appear only once. The CDR3 is made up of 12 amino acids. V was pared by 6 bases and J by 7 bases, with 10 bases between. Germline V gene data show CDR1 as SGHTA and CDR2 as FQGNSA. Sequenced material: CD4+ or CD8+ T cells sorted from blood, taken in a trial of the OX40 agonist ivuxolimab. The receptor was isolated from an adult with an advanced solid tumor such as melanoma, head and neck, liver or kidney cancer. V and J are TRBV7-2 and TRBJ2-1; D ambiguous. The chain's CDR3 is CASRLGRNEQFF. The DNA for the CDR3 is TGTGCCAGCAGACTCGGACGGAATGAGCAGTTCTTC.